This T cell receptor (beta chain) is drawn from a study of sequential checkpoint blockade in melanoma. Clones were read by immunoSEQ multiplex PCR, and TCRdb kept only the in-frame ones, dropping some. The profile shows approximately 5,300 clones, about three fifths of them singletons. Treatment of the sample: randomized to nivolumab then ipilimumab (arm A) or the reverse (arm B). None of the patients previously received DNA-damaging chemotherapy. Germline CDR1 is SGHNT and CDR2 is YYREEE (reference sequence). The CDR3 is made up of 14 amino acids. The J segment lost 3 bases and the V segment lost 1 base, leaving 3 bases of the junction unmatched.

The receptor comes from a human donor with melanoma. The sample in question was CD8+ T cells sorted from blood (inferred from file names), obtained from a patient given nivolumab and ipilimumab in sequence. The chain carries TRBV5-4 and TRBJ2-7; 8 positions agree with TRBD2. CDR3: CASSLLAGGYEQYF. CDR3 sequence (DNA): TGTGCCAGCAGCTTGTTGGCGGGGGGCTACGAGCAGTACTTC. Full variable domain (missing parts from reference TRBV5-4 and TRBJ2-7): ETGVTQSPTHLIKTRGQQVTLRCSSQSGHNTVSWYQQALGQGPQFIFQYYREEENGRGNFPPRFSGLQFPNYSSELNVNALELDDSALYLCASSLLAGGYEQYFGPGTRLTVT.